This T cell receptor beta chain derives from a study of cytomegalovirus exposure and HLA in healthy donors (dated 2017 in TCRdb). About the investigation overall: According to an earlier analysis of 587 of the donors, some 180 million T cells yielded 95 million to 140 million unique TCR beta sequences and 276 Gb of sequence data. An early release covering over 500 HLA-typed donors comprised about 300 gigabases of sequencing data and around 80 million unique TCR sequences. Among the roughly 400 genotyped donors, approximately 77% belonged to the genetic ancestry cluster associated with self-reported Caucasian donors. The study was designed to test whether signatures of past pathogen exposure could be identified by cataloging public T cell receptors. The study profiled the T cell repertoires of approximately 700 subjects by immunosequencing and related them to cytomegalovirus serostatus. Besides the first cohort of approximately 670 subjects, a separate validation cohort made up of roughly 120 different subjects was used. To predict cytomegalovirus infection status, the study brought together high-throughput TCR immunosequencing, statistical association of individual TCRs with disease status, and machine learning. A later analysis re-analyzed previously published TCR beta repertoires from 500 to 700 donors and added high-resolution HLA genotyping to study TCR occurrence patterns. Rather than using new phenotypic data, the later analysis identified candidate immune exposures from TCR beta sequences and from how often those sequences occurred across donors. An earlier analysis of several hundred of the donors used high-throughput TCR beta sequencing to judge whether each TCR beta V gene segment behaved as functional or pseudogenic. Donor age, sex, ethnicity and CMV serostatus were compiled alongside the repertoire data. A later genetic analysis took genome-wide SNP genotypes for about 55% of the 666 donors and used that subset as a discovery cohort. Every repertoire in the discovery cohort had been generated on one and the same sequencing platform. HLA typing covered class I and class II loci at four-digit resolution. The number of donors typed differed by locus, with roughly 629-640 for A, B, C, DRB1 and DQB1, around 520 for DQA1, some 570 for DPA1, and 472 for DPB1. Four or five DR-DQ haplotypes were handled as single units for association and clustering because linkage in the cohort was strong. Among 398 genotyped donors of the cohort, an average of roughly 230,000 unique TCR beta nucleotide sequences was sequenced per donor, of which 15% to 20% were non-productive. Findings and caveats that apply to the study as a whole: In a later analysis, HLA-associated TCR beta chains showed more clonal expansion and lower generation probabilities than non-associated chains that were equally common. Strong co-occurrence of HLA alleles, especially DR and DQ, made assigning TCR associations to individual alleles difficult. According to a later analysis, most CMV-associated TCR beta chains appeared to be HLA-restricted, and the HLA associations seemed to be driven largely by CMV exposure. According to a later analysis, parvovirus B19, influenza, CMV and Epstein-Barr virus appeared linked to several top co-occurrence clusters. An earlier analysis of some 590 of the donors showed that most TCR beta V segments appeared in productive rearrangements either about 87% or about 30% of the time, which broadly matched IMGT annotations. Correlated functional status among segregating V segments might reflect linkage disequilibrium, but an unknown experimental factor could not be ruled out. Only TCR beta chains were sequenced in this cohort, and the absence of alpha or paired-chain data limited detectable features. In both the original and validation cohorts, the classifier was reported to diagnose cytomegalovirus status with high specificity and sensitivity. The only immune exposure information available for the cohort was CMV serostatus. Because counts were too low, some 16 rarely observed V segments, including chromosome 9 orphons, were excluded from the earlier analysis of a few hundred of the donors. V-gene and J-gene trimming of TCR beta chains was associated with a missense DCLRE1C variant in a later genetic analysis, and the association was replicated in an independent cohort. A later genetic analysis reported fewer N-insertions in productive TCRs among donors in an Asian-associated ancestry cluster than the approximately 670-donor mean. The authors suggested that the approach could potentially be extended to other disease states and immunological phenotypes. Because HLA typing was unavailable for some donors at each locus, only the typed subset was used in association tests. A total of fewer than 200 TCR beta chains were listed by the study as associated with cytomegalovirus. Because the 87-base-pair reads could not distinguish some IMGT-functional V segments, including TRBV6-2 and TRBV6-3, those segments were excluded. A further reported finding was that TCR beta sequences accurately predicted the HLA-A and HLA-B alleles for most subjects in the first cohort. A few of the identified cytomegalovirus-associated TCR beta chains were confirmed in vitro to be specific for cytomegalovirus antigens. A cluster of highly shared sequence variants was judged likely to be a technical artifact of the sequencing pipeline. At a false discovery rate of 0.05, a later analysis linked around 15,000 TCR beta sequences to specific HLA alleles. In a later analysis, the rate of TCR association differed among HLA loci, with DRB1 alleles having the most associated TCRs and HLA-C alleles having the fewest. Most TCR sequences were seen in very few donors, while some public TCRs were found in many individuals. The presence/absence analyses assumed that sequencing depth was roughly uniform across donors, and that assumption may not be true.

The cohort comprised some 730 healthy bone marrow donors. At the time of sampling, all cohort members were nominally healthy, though unrecorded immune exposures were likely present. The donor tested CMV seronegative and was one of the 352 seronegative cohort members. Every donor gave a peripheral blood sample, and the peripheral blood mononuclear cells from that sample were used for TCR beta sequencing. Genomic DNA was extracted from the blood cell samples with the Qiagen DNeasy Blood Extraction Kit. This clone was observed a handful of times. Its antigen remains unidentified. One base away there is no much larger clone; base qualities are not given. V is pared back by 0 bases and J by 10 bases, with 18 bases lying between the germline termini. The CDR3 has 15 amino acids, counting the end cysteine and phenylalanine. Only CDR3 DNA is held: 45 bases, read in frame from base 1. The germline V gene yields LGHNA for CDR1 and YNFKEQ for CDR2.

To prepare the library, the immunoSEQ multiplex PCR assay was applied. For the multiplex PCR, a mixture combining 60 forward primers for TCR Vbeta segments and 13 reverse primers for TCR Jbeta segments was used. The CDR3 region of rearranged TCR beta genes was amplified from genomic DNA with a multiplex PCR assay. The Illumina HiSeq System was used to sequence the amplified TCR beta libraries as 87-base-pair reads. The authors processed their data as follows. In a later analysis, roughly 80 million unique TCR beta chains were counted across the 500 to 850 repertoires, and about 9.9 million of these chains were shared by at least two donors. Raw reads were error-corrected and collapsed into unique sequences with a nearest-neighbor algorithm that merged closely related sequences to remove PCR and sequencing errors. To assign V, D and J gene segments, CDR3 sequences were aligned to IMGT reference sequences. For a sequence to be retained, at least a six-nucleotide match to both a V gene segment and a J gene segment was required. Rearrangements were called productive when the CDR3 lacked stop codons and stayed in frame with V and J; all others were non-productive. Following IMGT convention, CDR3 was defined as the stretch from the second conserved V-encoded cysteine to the conserved J-encoded phenylalanine. Sequences without an unambiguous match to a single V gene segment were excluded from the earlier analysis of over 500 of the donors. An earlier analysis of several hundred of the donors called V segments functional above 56.7% productive rearrangements and segregating when the between-donor standard deviation exceeded 5%. A statistical classification framework was built for diagnosing cytomegalovirus status from the catalog of TCR beta chain sequences. A later analysis assigned V and J genes by comparing TCR nucleotide sequences with IMGT/GENE-DB human TR gene sequences. A later analysis assigned CDR3 sequences and most-parsimonious VDJ recombination scenarios with the TCRdist pipeline. In a later analysis, each TCR beta chain was defined by its CDR3 amino acid sequence together with its V-gene family, and reads without a unique V-gene family were excluded. To address suspected cross-contamination and a sequencing artifact, a later analysis removed roughly 640 highly shared, low-generation-probability nucleotide sequences. For each public chain, a later analysis derived a clonal expansion index from normalized ranks of inferred template counts within each repertoire. Generation probabilities in a later analysis came from a VDJ recombination model fitted to out-of-frame rearrangements, and those results were checked against IGoR. Hypergeometric tests were used in a later analysis to score TCR-TCR, TCR-HLA and TCR-CMV co-occurrence, with a repertoire-size bias correction applied to the TCR pairs. To estimate false discovery rates, a later analysis permuted the HLA or CMV assignments 20 times. In a later analysis, co-occurring TCRs were grouped with DBSCAN, and TCRdist sequence similarity was added when clustering was performed within HLA-allele-positive subsets. Repertoires with fewer than 30,000 or more than 120,000 public chains were left out of co-occurrence clustering, as were about five repertoires with anomalous nucleotide sharing. This is the immuneACCESS table as TCRdb keeps it, with only in-frame sequences that have V and J called. A part of the clones is gone; compared with another copy, unresolved V genes explain less than half, and the rest is unexplained. V and J calls and clone size follow that table, whereas D and trimming were derived from the DNA. For this sample there are 150,000 to 180,000 clones; approximately 75% appear just once. The ten largest clones take up roughly 2.8% of the sample.

The receptor chain draws on TRBV4-2 and TRBJ1-1, and the D gene may be TRBD1, 5 bases matching. The receptor was isolated from a man aged 18 to 30 in good health and CMV-seronegative. Sequenced sample: PBMCs. The CDR3 in this case is CASSQDGGAAGRAFF. DNA sequence: TGTGCCAGCAGCCAAGATGGAGGGGCGGCAGGGCGAGCTTTCTTT.